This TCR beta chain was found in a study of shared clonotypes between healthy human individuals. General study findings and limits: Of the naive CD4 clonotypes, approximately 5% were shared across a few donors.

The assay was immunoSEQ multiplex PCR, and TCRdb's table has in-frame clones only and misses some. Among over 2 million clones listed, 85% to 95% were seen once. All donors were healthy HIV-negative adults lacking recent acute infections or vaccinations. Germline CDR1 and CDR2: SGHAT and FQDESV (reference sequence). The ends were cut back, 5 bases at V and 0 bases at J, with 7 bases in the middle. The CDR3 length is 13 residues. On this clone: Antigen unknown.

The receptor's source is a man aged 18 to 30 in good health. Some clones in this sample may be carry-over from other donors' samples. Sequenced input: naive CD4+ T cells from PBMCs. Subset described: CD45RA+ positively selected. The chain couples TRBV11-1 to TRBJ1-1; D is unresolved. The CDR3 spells CASSKQMNTEAFF. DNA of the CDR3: TGTGCCAGCAGCAAACAGATGAACACTGAAGCTTTCTTT.